Listed below are T cell receptor beta chains from one sample, sequenced in a study of PD-1 blockade in classical Hodgkin lymphoma. TCRdb's table, derived via immunoSEQ multiplex PCR, lists solely in-frame clones and lacks some. This table has tens of thousands of clones, about 89% appearing once. The sequencing used peripheral blood mononuclear cells (PBMCs), collected at baseline. The receptors shown here come from a human donor with classical Hodgkin lymphoma. Both conserved end residues are part of each CDR3. The order of the fields is CDR3 DNA, CDR3 protein, V gene, D gene, clone size, CDR3 length, J gene. The D gene is left open where the match is weak. Part of the rows lack a size; the others show once, few, many or a class for expanded clones.

CDR3 DNA: TGTGCCAGCAGTGACGTTTTGGGACTAGATAACCTGAATTACAATGAGCAGTTCTTC
CDR3 protein: CASSDVLGLDNLNYNEQFF
V gene: TRBV2
D gene: TRBD2
clone size: .
CDR3 length: 19
J gene: TRBJ2-1

CDR3 DNA: TGTGCCAGCAGTCCCGGGGGTAGGGGAGACGCAGATACGCAGTATTTT
CDR3 protein: CASSPGGRGDADTQYF
V gene: TRBV27
D gene: .
clone size: .
CDR3 length: 16
J gene: TRBJ2-3

CDR3 DNA: TGTGCCAGCAGGGTGAACAGGGGGCCAAAAAACATTCAGTACTTC
CDR3 protein: CASRVNRGPKNIQYF
V gene: TRBV28
D gene: TRBD1
clone size: .
CDR3 length: 15
J gene: TRBJ2-4

CDR3 DNA: TGTGCCAGCAGTGAATGGGGTGGACGGCAAGAGACCCAGTACTTC
CDR3 protein: CASSEWGGRQETQYF
V gene: TRBV2
D gene: .
clone size: .
CDR3 length: 15
J gene: TRBJ2-5

CDR3 DNA: TGTGCCAGCTCCGCCTTAGGACAGGGAAGTGGGGGCTACACCTTC
CDR3 protein: CASSALGQGSGGYTF
V gene: TRBV18
D gene: TRBD1
clone size: .
CDR3 length: 15
J gene: TRBJ1-2

CDR3 DNA: TGCGCCAGCAGCTTGGTCCCGGGGGAAAAACTGTTTTTT
CDR3 protein: CASSLVPGEKLFF
V gene: TRBV5-1
D gene: .
clone size: .
CDR3 length: 13
J gene: TRBJ1-4

CDR3 DNA: TGTGCCAGCTCGCTCTCTGGAAACACCATATATTTT
CDR3 protein: CASSLSGNTIYF
V gene: TRBV18
D gene: .
clone size: .
CDR3 length: 12
J gene: TRBJ1-3

CDR3 DNA: TGTGCCAGCAGTACCAAGGGGGCCCCGGGAGAGACCCAGTACTTC
CDR3 protein: CASSTKGAPGETQYF
V gene: TRBV6-1
D gene: TRBD1
clone size: .
CDR3 length: 15
J gene: TRBJ2-5

CDR3 DNA: TGTGCCAGCAGCCCCCGGGACACCTCCTACGAGCAGTACTTC
CDR3 protein: CASSPRDTSYEQYF
V gene: TRBV7-2
D gene: .
clone size: .
CDR3 length: 14
J gene: TRBJ2-7

CDR3 DNA: TGTGCCAGCAGCGCCGGACAGGGAGGTTACGAGCAGTACTTC
CDR3 protein: CASSAGQGGYEQYF
V gene: TRBV7-9
D gene: TRBD1
clone size: .
CDR3 length: 14
J gene: TRBJ2-7

CDR3 DNA: TGTGCCACCAGCAGAGGGGACAGGGATTATGGAAACACCATATATTTT
CDR3 protein: CATSRGDRDYGNTIYF
V gene: TRBV15
D gene: TRBD1
clone size: .
CDR3 length: 16
J gene: TRBJ1-3

CDR3 DNA: TGTGCCATTTCGTCCCGCAATGAGCAGTTCTTC
CDR3 protein: CAISSRNEQFF
V gene: TRBV10-3
D gene: .
clone size: few
CDR3 length: 11
J gene: TRBJ2-1

CDR3 DNA: TGCGCCAGCAGAACAGCGACAGGGGGCCGGGAGACCCAGTACTTC
CDR3 protein: CASRTATGGRETQYF
V gene: TRBV5-1
D gene: TRBD1
clone size: few
CDR3 length: 15
J gene: TRBJ2-5

CDR3 DNA: TGTGCCAGCAGCCACGCGACTAGCGGGAGACGATTTTTCACAGATACGCAGTATTTT
CDR3 protein: CASSHATSGRRFFTDTQYF
V gene: TRBV7-2
D gene: TRBD2
clone size: .
CDR3 length: 19
J gene: TRBJ2-3

CDR3 DNA: TGTGCCAGCAGCGCGGGGACTAGCGAGCACGAGCAGTACTTC
CDR3 protein: CASSAGTSEHEQYF
V gene: TRBV7-9
D gene: TRBD2
clone size: .
CDR3 length: 14
J gene: TRBJ2-7

CDR3 DNA: TGCGCCAGCAGCTTGGAGGCGGTCTCCTACGAGCAGTACTTC
CDR3 protein: CASSLEAVSYEQYF
V gene: TRBV5-1
D gene: .
clone size: .
CDR3 length: 14
J gene: TRBJ2-7

CDR3 DNA: TGTGCCAGCAGTGCCGGGACAGGGGGGAACACCATATATTTT
CDR3 protein: CASSAGTGGNTIYF
V gene: TRBV6-1
D gene: TRBD1
clone size: .
CDR3 length: 14
J gene: TRBJ1-3

CDR3 DNA: TGCGCCAGCAGCTTTGGGGCGGGAGGGAAACAAGAGACCCAGTACTTC
CDR3 protein: CASSFGAGGKQETQYF
V gene: TRBV5-1
D gene: TRBD2
clone size: .
CDR3 length: 16
J gene: TRBJ2-5

CDR3 DNA: TGTGCCAGCGCATGGGGGGGTATCGTGAACGAGCAGTACTTC
CDR3 protein: CASAWGGIVNEQYF
V gene: TRBV28
D gene: TRBD2
clone size: .
CDR3 length: 14
J gene: TRBJ2-7

CDR3 DNA: TGCGCCAGCAGCCAAGAGAGCGGGAGAAACTACGAGCAGTACTTC
CDR3 protein: CASSQESGRNYEQYF
V gene: TRBV4-1
D gene: TRBD2
clone size: once
CDR3 length: 15
J gene: TRBJ2-7

CDR3 DNA: TGTGCCAGCAGTTTAGGGCAGAATGGCTACACCTTC
CDR3 protein: CASSLGQNGYTF
V gene: TRBV28
D gene: .
clone size: .
CDR3 length: 12
J gene: TRBJ1-2

CDR3 DNA: TGTGCCAGCAGGACAGGGAACACCGGGGAGCTGTTTTTT
CDR3 protein: CASRTGNTGELFF
V gene: TRBV28
D gene: .
clone size: .
CDR3 length: 13
J gene: TRBJ2-2